This T cell receptor beta chain was documented in a study of type 1 and type 2 diabetes patients. Study in general: T cells were magnetically sorted from PBMCs as CD4+ or CD8+ subsets.

The germline gives CDR1 SGDLS, CDR2 YYNGEE. This CDR3 contains 14 residues. With V trimmed by 3 bases and J by 3 bases, 4 bases remained unmatched. In regard to this clonotype: Its antigen is currently unknown.

General observations from the study: Age and gender were not matched between study groups, possibly biasing interpretation. Some HECs seen only in T1D might also appear in more T2D or control samples.

PCR was run on genomic DNA. The TCR beta CDR3 region was amplified using 30 forward and 13 reverse primers. TCRdb reanalysed the multiplex PCR reads using MiXCR and keeps one entry per CDR3 protein. This sample carries a few hundred thousand distinct CDR3 sequences, 40% to 50% of them seen once, and the ten largest clones take about an eighth. The sequence derives from a man aged 18 to 30 with type 2 diabetes. This chain connects TRBV9 to TRBJ2-7; TRBD2 agrees at 9 bases. The sequenced sample consisted of peripheral blood mononuclear cells (PBMCs). The CDR3 DNA sequence: TGTGCCAGCAGCGCCGTAGCGGGAGTCTACGAGCAGTACTTC. It yields the protein CASSAVAGVYEQYF.